One T cell receptor (beta chain) is described in this entry. The data belong to a study of cytomegalovirus exposure and HLA in healthy donors. The PCR ran on 60 Vbeta and 13 Jbeta primers. The protocol was immunoSEQ multiplex PCR, while the TCRdb copy is restricted to in-frame clones and leaves out a portion. The repertoire includes approximately 97,000 clones, about 69% of them detected once, and under 5.5% sits in the top ten. With V trimmed by 2 bases and J by 1 base, 1 base remained unmatched. In germline, CDR1 is ENHRY, CDR2 SYGVKD. This CDR3 contains 15 residues. V usage is TRBV10-3 and J usage is TRBJ2-1; TRBD2 aligns across 8 bases. The sequence was collected from a human donor in good health. The sample consisted of PBMCs. DNA for the CDR3: TGTGCCATCAGTGAGGGCGGGAGGTCCTACAATGAGCAGTTCTTC. It is translated as CAISEGGRSYNEQFF.